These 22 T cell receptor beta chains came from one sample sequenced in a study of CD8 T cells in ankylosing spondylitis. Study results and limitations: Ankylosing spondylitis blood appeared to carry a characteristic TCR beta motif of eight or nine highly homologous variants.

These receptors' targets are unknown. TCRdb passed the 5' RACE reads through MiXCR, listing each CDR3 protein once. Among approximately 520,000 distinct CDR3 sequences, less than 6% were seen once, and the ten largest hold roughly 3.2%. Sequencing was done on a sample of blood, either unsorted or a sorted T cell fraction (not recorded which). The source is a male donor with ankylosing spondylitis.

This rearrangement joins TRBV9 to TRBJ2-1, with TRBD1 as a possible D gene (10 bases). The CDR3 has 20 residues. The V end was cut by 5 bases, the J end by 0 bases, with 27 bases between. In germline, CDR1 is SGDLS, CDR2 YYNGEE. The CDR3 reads CASRDGGTGEAGGSYNEQFF. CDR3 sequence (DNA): TGTGCCAGCAGGGACGGGGGGACAGGGGAAGCGGGAGGCTCCTACAATGAGCAGTTCTTC. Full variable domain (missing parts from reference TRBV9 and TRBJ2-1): DSGVTQTPKHLITATGQRVTLRCSPRSGDLSVYWYQQSLDQGLQFLIQYYNGEERAKGNILERFSAQQFPDLHSELNLSSLELGDSALYFCASRDGGTGEAGGSYNEQFFGPGTRLTVL.

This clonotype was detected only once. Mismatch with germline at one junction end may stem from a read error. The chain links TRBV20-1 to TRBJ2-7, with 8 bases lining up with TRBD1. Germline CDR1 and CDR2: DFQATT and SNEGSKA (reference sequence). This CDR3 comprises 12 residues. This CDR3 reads CSARDETGVADF. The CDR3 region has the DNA TGCAGTGCTAGAGACGAGACAGGGGTAGCAGACTTC.

The CDR3, as DNA: TGTGCCAGCAGTGAATACCCTACAGATACGCAGTATTTT. Encoded protein: CASSEYPTDTQYF. The chain combines TRBV25-1 with TRBJ2-3; D is uncertain. Trimming took off 0 bases at V and 3 bases at J, with 4 bases between the two ends. The CDR3 is 13 residues long. The V gene's germline CDR1 is MGHDK and CDR2 SYGVNS.

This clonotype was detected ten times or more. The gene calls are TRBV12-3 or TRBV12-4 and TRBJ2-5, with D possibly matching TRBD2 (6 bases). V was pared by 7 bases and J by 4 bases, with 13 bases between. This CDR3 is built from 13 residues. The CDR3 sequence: CASIQDGGETQYF. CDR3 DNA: TGTGCCAGCATCCAAGACGGGGGAGAGACCCAGTACTTC.

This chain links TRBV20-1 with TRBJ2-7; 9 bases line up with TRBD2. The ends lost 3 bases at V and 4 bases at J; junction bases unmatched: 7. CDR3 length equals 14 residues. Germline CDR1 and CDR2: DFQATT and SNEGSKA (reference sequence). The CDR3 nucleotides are TGCAGTGCTAGGCGAGCGGGGGGTTCGTACGAGCAGTACTTC. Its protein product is CSARRAGGSYEQYF.

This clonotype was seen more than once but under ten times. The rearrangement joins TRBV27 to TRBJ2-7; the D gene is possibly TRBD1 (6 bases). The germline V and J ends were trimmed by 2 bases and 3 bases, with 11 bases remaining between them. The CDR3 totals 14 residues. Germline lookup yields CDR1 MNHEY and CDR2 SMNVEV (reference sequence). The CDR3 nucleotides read TGTGCCAGCAGTTTAAAACAGGGTTACTACGAGCAGTACTTC. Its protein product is CASSLKQGYYEQYF.

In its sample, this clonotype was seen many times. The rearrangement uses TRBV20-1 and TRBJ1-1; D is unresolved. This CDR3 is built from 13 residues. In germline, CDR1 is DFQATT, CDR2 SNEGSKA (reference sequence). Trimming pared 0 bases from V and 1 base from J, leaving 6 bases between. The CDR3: CSAREFSNTEAFF. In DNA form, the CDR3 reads TGCAGTGCTAGAGAGTTTTCGAACACTGAAGCTTTCTTT.

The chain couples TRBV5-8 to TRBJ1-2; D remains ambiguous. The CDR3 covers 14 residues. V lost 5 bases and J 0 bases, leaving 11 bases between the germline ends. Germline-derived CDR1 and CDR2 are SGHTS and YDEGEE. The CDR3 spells CASRNSGANYGYTF. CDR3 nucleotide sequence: TGTGCCAGCAGGAATTCTGGAGCTAACTATGGCTACACCTTC.

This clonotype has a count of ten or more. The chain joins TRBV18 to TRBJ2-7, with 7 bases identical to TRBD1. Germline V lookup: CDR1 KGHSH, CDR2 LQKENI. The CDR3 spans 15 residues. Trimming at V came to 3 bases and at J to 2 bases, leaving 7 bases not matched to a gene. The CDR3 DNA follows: TGTGCCAGCTCACCGCAGACAGGGAACCCCTACGAGCAGTACTTC. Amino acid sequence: CASSPQTGNPYEQYF.

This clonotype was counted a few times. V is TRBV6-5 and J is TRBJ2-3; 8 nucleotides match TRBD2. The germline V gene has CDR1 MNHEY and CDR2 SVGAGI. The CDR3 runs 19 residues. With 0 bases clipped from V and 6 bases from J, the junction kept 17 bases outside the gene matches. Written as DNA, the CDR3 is TGTGCCAGCAGTTACTCGCCGGGGTACCTAGCGGGTTTATTGGATACGCAGTATTTT. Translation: CASSYSPGYLAGLLDTQYF.

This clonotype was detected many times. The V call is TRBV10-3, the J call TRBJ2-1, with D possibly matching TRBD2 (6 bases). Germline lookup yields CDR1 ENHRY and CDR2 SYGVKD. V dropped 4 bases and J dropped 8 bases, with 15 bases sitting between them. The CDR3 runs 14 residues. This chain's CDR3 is CAISGALQRDEQFF. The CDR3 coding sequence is TGTGCCATCAGTGGTGCTTTGCAGCGGGATGAGCAGTTCTTC.

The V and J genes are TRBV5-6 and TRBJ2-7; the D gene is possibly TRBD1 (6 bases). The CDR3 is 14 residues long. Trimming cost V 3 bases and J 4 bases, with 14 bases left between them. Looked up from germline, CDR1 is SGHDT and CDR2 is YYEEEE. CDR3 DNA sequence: TGTGCCAGCAGCTCGGGGACAAGCTTTTACGAGCAGTACTTC. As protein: CASSSGTSFYEQYF.

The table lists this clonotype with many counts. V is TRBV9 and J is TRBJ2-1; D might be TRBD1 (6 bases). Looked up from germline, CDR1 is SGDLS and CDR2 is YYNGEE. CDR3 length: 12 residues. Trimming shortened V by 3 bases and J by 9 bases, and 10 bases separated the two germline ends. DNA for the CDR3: TGTGCCAGCAGCGCCAGGGGACGTGAGCAGTTCTTC. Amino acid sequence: CASSARGREQFF.

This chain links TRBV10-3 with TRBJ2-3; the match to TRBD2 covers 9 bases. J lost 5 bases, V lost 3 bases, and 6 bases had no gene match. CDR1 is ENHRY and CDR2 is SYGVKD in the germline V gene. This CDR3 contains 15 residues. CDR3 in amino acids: CAISDASGVGDTQYF. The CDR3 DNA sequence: TGTGCCATCAGTGACGCTAGCGGGGTCGGAGATACGCAGTATTTT.

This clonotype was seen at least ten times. The CDR3 spells CASSQTLAKNIQYF. CDR3 nucleotide sequence: TGTGCCAGCAGCCAGACTCTAGCCAAAAACATTCAGTACTTC. V and J are TRBV3-1 and TRBJ2-4; no reliable D call. Germline assignment: CDR1 LGHDT and CDR2 YNNKEL (reference sequence). CDR3 length: 14 amino acids. Trimming removed 3 bases from V and 0 bases from J, with 6 bases in between.

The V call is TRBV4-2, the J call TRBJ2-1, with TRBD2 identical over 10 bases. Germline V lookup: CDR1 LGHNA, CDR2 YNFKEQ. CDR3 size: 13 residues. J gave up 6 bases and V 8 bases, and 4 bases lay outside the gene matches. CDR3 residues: CASRLAGANEQFF. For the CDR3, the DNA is TGTGCCAGCCGCCTAGCGGGAGCCAATGAGCAGTTCTTC.

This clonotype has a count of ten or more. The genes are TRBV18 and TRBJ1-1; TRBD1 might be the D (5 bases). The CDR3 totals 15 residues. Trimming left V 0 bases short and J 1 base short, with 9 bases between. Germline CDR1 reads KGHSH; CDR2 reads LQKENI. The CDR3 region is CASSPPVGGNTEAFF. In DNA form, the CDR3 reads TGTGCCAGCTCACCACCCGTCGGGGGGAACACTGAAGCTTTCTTT.

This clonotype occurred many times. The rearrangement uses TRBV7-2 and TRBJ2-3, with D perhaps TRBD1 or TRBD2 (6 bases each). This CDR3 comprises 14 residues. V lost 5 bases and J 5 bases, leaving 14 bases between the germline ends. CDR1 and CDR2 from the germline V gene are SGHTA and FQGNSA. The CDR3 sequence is CASSQGGSLDTQYF. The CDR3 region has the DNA TGTGCCAGCAGCCAAGGGGGGTCCTTAGATACGCAGTATTTT.

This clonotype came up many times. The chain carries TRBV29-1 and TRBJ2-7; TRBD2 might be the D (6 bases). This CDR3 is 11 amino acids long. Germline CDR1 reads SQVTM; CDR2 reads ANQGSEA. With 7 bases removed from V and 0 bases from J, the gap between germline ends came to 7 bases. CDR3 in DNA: TGCAGCGGGGGGGACTCCTACGAGCAGTACTTC. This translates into CSGGDSYEQYF.

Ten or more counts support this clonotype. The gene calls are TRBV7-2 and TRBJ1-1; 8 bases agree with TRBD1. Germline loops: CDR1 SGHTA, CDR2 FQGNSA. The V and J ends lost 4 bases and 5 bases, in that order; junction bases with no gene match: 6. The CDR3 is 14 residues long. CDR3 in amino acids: CASSSRQGWTEAFF. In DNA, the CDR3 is TGTGCCAGCAGCTCCCGACAGGGGTGGACTGAAGCTTTCTTT.

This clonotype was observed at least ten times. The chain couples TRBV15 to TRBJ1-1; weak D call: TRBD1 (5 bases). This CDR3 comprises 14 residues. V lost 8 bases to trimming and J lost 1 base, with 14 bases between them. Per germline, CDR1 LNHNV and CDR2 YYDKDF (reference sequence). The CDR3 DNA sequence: TGTGCCACCCTAAGTGGGACGGGGAACACTGAAGCTTTCTTT. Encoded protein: CATLSGTGNTEAFF.

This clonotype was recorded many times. The CDR3 here is CASSQDYGQAAYEQYF. CDR3 DNA: TGTGCCAGCAGCCAAGATTACGGACAGGCAGCCTACGAGCAGTACTTC. The chain joins TRBV4-2 to TRBJ2-7; 7 bases line up with TRBD1. The CDR3 loop spans 16 amino acids. The V gene's germline CDR1 is LGHNA and CDR2 YNFKEQ. Trimming took 0 bases from V and 2 from J; bases not matched to a gene: 7.